Each of the 31 T cell receptor beta chains below was sequenced from the same sample in a study of Ad26.COV2.S vaccination and SARS-CoV-2 variants. Treatment: over 15 received Ad26.COV2.S at low or high dose, single or two shots; roughly 5 received placebo; per-sample allocation not given. Collection of the samples took place on day 63 after the first injection of vaccine or placebo. Here immunoSEQ multiplex PCR was the method, and the copy in TCRdb shows in-frame clones only, minus some. The table has about 350,000 clones, around 89% seen once. The sample in question was peripheral blood, obtained in a trial of Ad26.COV2.S vaccine versus placebo. The receptors originated from a person aged 18-65 years who received the Ad26.COV2.S COVID-19 vaccine or a placebo.

V is TRBV29-1 and J is TRBJ2-5; D may be TRBD2 (7 bases). Germline V lookup: CDR1 SQVTM, CDR2 ANQGSEA. This CDR3 comprises 13 residues. V was trimmed by 5 bases and J by 4 bases, leaving 14 bases between them. The CDR3 DNA reads TGCAGCGTTCCCACTAGGGGGGGAGAGACCCAGTACTTC. Its protein product is CSVPTRGGETQYF.

The chain combines TRBV9 with TRBJ2-1; D is unresolved. The CDR3 is made up of 14 amino acids. Germline V gene sequence: CDR1 SGDLS, CDR2 YYNGEE. V lost 0 bases and J lost 0, with 4 bases in between. The CDR3 nucleotides read TGTGCCAGCAGCGTAGAACACTCCTACAATGAGCAGTTCTTC. Translation gives CASSVEHSYNEQFF.

The V gene is TRBV2, the J gene TRBJ2-4; no clear D gene. Deletions cut 8 bases from V and 0 bases from J, with 11 bases between. This CDR3 spans 14 amino acids. Per germline, CDR1 SNHLY and CDR2 FYNNEI. CDR3 amino acids: CASGRQSAKNIQYF. As DNA, the CDR3 is TGTGCCAGCGGCCGGCAGTCAGCCAAAAACATTCAGTACTTC.

This clone was picked up one time. The chain has TRBV2 and TRBJ1-1, with D perhaps matching TRBD1 (6 bases). CDR3 length: 17 residues. CDR1 is SNHLY and CDR2 is FYNNEI in the germline V gene. V lost 7 bases and J lost 0, with 21 bases in between. CDR3 in amino acids: CASTLLRGGAMNTEAFF. The CDR3 DNA reads as TGTGCCAGCACCCTCTTGAGAGGGGGGGCAATGAACACTGAAGCTTTCTTT.

The chain joins TRBV4-3 to TRBJ2-7; D may match TRBD1 or TRBD2 (6 bases each). The CDR3 spans 13 residues. Germline CDR1 is LGHNA and CDR2 is YSLEER. V was clipped by 2 bases and J by 7 bases, with 12 bases between them. The CDR3 region is CASSQQGLAEQYF. CDR3 DNA: TGCGCCAGCAGCCAACAGGGGCTAGCGGAGCAGTACTTC.

The chain carries TRBV24-1 and TRBJ1-5, with 9 bases aligning to TRBD1. Per the germline V gene, CDR1 is KGHDR and CDR2 is SFDVKD. V shed 7 bases, J shed 7 bases, and the junction held 7 bases outside the gene matches. This CDR3 contains 14 residues. CDR3 sequence reads: CATRNTQGAQPQHF. CDR3 coding DNA: TGTGCCACCAGAAACACACAGGGGGCACAGCCCCAGCATTTT.

The J gene is TRBJ2-3, the V gene TRBV28; 8 bases fit TRBD2. The germline gives CDR1 MDHEN, CDR2 SYDVKM. V was pared by 9 bases and J by 3 bases, with 5 bases of the junction left unmatched. The CDR3 has 13 residues. The CDR3 DNA reads TGTGCCAGTGAACAGCGGGAGACAGATACGCAGTATTTT. It translates to CASEQRETDTQYF. Full variable domain (rest looked up from reference TRBV28 and TRBJ2-3): DVKVTQSSRYLVKRTGEKVFLECVQDMDHENMFWYRQDPGLGLRLIYFSYDVKMKEKGDIPEGYSVSREKKERFSLILESASTNQTSMYLCASEQRETDTQYFGPGTRLTVL.

The chain recombines TRBV5-1 with TRBJ2-5, with 8 bases identical to TRBD1. V shed 0 bases, J shed 4 bases, and the junction held 5 bases outside the gene matches. The CDR3 covers 15 residues. Germline assignment: CDR1 SGHRS and CDR2 YFSETQ. The CDR3 sequence is CASSLGRGLSETQYF. CDR3 DNA: TGCGCCAGCAGCTTGGGCAGGGGGCTGTCAGAGACCCAGTACTTC.

With regard to this clone: No DNA is shown, since the ends of the CDR3 on it are uncertain; the CDR3 is the one TCRdb lists. This rearrangement joins TRBV27 to TRBJ1-5; TRBD1, the table's D call, lacks a check against the DNA. Germline V CDR1 and CDR2: MNHEY, SMNVEV (reference sequence). The CDR3 is 13 amino acids in total, end residues counted. The CDR3 reads CASSLAVDQPQHF.

This chain connects TRBV4-2 to TRBJ1-5; 11 nucleotides align to TRBD1. Germline V gives CDR1 LGHNA, CDR2 YNFKEQ. The CDR3 consists of 18 residues. Unmatched junction bases numbered 14, after V lost 4 bases and J lost 6 bases. CDR3 protein: CASSPLTKGQGGGQPQHF. CDR3 DNA sequence: TGTGCCAGCAGCCCACTCACCAAGGGACAGGGGGGAGGTCAGCCCCAGCATTTT.

The rearrangement joins TRBV28 to TRBJ2-5; no reliable D call. V dropped 5 bases and J dropped 0 bases, with 4 bases sitting between them. This CDR3 has 12 amino acids. CDR1 is MDHEN and CDR2 is SYDVKM in the germline V gene. The CDR3 protein is CASSAYQETQYF. CDR3 DNA: TGTGCCAGCAGTGCGTACCAAGAGACCCAGTACTTC. Looking up the rest from reference TRBV28 and TRBJ2-5 gives the full variable domain: DVKVTQSSRYLVKRTGEKVFLECVQDMDHENMFWYRQDPGLGLRLIYFSYDVKMKEKGDIPEGYSVSREKKERFSLILESASTNQTSMYLCASSAYQETQYFGPGTRLLVL.

This clone was detected a few times. V and J are TRBV6-6 and TRBJ2-1; possibly TRBD2 for D (6 bases). V was clipped by 5 bases and J by 7 bases, with 21 bases between them. Per germline, CDR1 MNHNY and CDR2 SVGAGI (reference sequence). This CDR3 region has 16 residues. The CDR3 sequence: CASSAPGLSVQNEQFF. Here the CDR3 DNA reads TGTGCCAGCAGTGCCCCGGGACTTTCGGTCCAAAATGAGCAGTTCTTC.

This clone came up once. The rearrangement joins TRBV28 to TRBJ1-1, with D uncertain. Germline assignment: CDR1 MDHEN and CDR2 SYDVKM. The CDR3 spans 14 residues. V was pared by 4 bases and J by 3 bases, with 12 bases between. CDR3 nucleotides: TGTGCCAGCAGTTCCGTACGGTTTTACACTGAAGCTTTCTTT. It is translated as CASSSVRFYTEAFF.

This chain links TRBV11-3 with TRBJ1-1; TRBD1 matches at 7 bases. In germline, CDR1 is SGHNT, CDR2 YENEEA. The CDR3 runs 13 residues. V lost 4 bases and J lost 9; bases outside the gene matches: 8. The CDR3 coding sequence is TGTGCCAGCAGCTCCGGGACAGCCGGAAAAGCTTTCTTT. As protein: CASSSGTAGKAFF.

The V gene is TRBV30, the J gene TRBJ2-3; D possibly corresponds to TRBD1 (5 bases). With 1 base removed from V and 4 bases from J, the gap between germline ends came to 15 bases. Germline CDR1 and CDR2: GTSNPN and SVGIG (reference sequence). The CDR3 sequence is 15 residues long. CDR3: CAWSGAPGIPDTQYF. The DNA of the CDR3 is TGTGCCTGGAGTGGCGCCCCAGGGATCCCAGATACGCAGTATTTT.

The chain links TRBV2 to TRBJ2-7; 7 bases line up with TRBD1. The germline V gene encodes CDR1 SNHLY and CDR2 FYNNEI. The CDR3 extends over 17 amino acids. J was trimmed by 5 bases and V by 8 bases; bases with no gene match: 21. The CDR3 is CASVGRGKLLGGDEQYF. The CDR3 DNA sequence: TGTGCCAGCGTCGGCAGGGGGAAACTTTTAGGAGGCGACGAGCAGTACTTC. The complete variable domain, with remaining parts taken from reference TRBV2 and TRBJ2-7, reads EPEVTQTPSHQVTQMGQEVILRCVPISNHLYFYWYRQILGQKVEFLVSFYNNEISEKSEIFDDQFSVERPDGSNFTLKIRSTKLEDSAMYFCASVGRGKLLGGDEQYFGPGTRLTVT.

The chain recombines TRBV27 with TRBJ1-5; D remains ambiguous. The CDR3 loop spans 15 amino acids. V lost 2 bases and J 4 bases, leaving 12 bases between the germline ends. The germline CDR1 and CDR2 sequences are MNHEY and SMNVEV (reference sequence). The CDR3 DNA follows: TGTGCCAGCAGTTTAAGGGCCACCCAAAATCAGCCCCAGCATTTT. Its translation: CASSLRATQNQPQHF.

This chain uses TRBV9 with TRBJ1-2, with unresolved D. Germline CDR1 SGDLS, CDR2 YYNGEE. The CDR3 runs to 14 residues. The V end lost 2 bases, the J end lost 4 bases, and 12 bases lay between the germline ends. CDR3 sequence (DNA): TGTGCCAGCAGCGTCACCGCCGGGTCCTATGGCTACACCTTC. This codes for CASSVTAGSYGYTF.

The J gene is TRBJ1-4, the V gene TRBV5-4, with 8 bases matching TRBD1. Germline V gene sequence: CDR1 SGHNT, CDR2 YYREEE (reference sequence). The CDR3 has 16 amino acids. Trimming cost V 3 bases and J 8 bases; bases outside gene matches: 12. In nucleotides, the CDR3 is TGTGCCAGCAGCTCGGAGGTCGGACAGGGATTAGAAAAACTGTTTTTT. This translates into CASSSEVGQGLEKLFF.

The CDR3 loop reads CASSRPTGDYNEQFF. Here the CDR3 DNA reads TGTGCCAGCAGCCGACCGACAGGGGACTACAATGAGCAGTTCTTC. This chain uses TRBV16 with TRBJ2-1; 8 bases agree with TRBD1. J lost 3 bases, V lost 4 bases, and 5 bases had no gene match. The germline V gene has CDR1 KGHSY and CDR2 FQNENV. This CDR3 contains 15 residues.

This chain uses TRBV10-3 with TRBJ2-5; 10 positions match TRBD1. In germline, CDR1 is ENHRY, CDR2 SYGVKD. With 4 bases clipped from V and 0 bases from J, the junction kept 14 bases outside the gene matches. This CDR3 comprises 19 residues. CDR3 DNA: TGTGCCATCAGTGGCCCAGACGGGACAGGGGCTTTATACCAAGAGACCCAGTACTTC. As protein: CAISGPDGTGALYQETQYF.

The chain has TRBV5-4 and TRBJ2-3; D is perhaps TRBD2 (5 bases). The CDR3 length is 15 residues. Looked up from germline, CDR1 is SGHNT and CDR2 is YYREEE (reference sequence). V was cut by 4 bases and J by 10 bases, with 22 bases left in between. CDR3 coding DNA: TGTGCCAGCAGCAGAGGGTCTACTAGAGAAGGGCCGCAGTATTTT. It is translated as CASSRGSTREGPQYF.

This chain connects TRBV9 to TRBJ2-1, with TRBD2 matching 10 bases. CDR1 is SGDLS and CDR2 is YYNGEE in the germline V gene. V lost 0 bases and J lost 2; bases outside the gene matches: 11. The CDR3 is 19 amino acids. The CDR3 region is CASSVADGRGTSAYNEQFF. The DNA for the CDR3 is TGTGCCAGCAGCGTAGCGGACGGGAGGGGGACTAGCGCCTACAATGAGCAGTTCTTC.

The chain combines TRBV6-5 with TRBJ2-7; the D is unclear. The germline V gene encodes CDR1 MNHEY and CDR2 SVGAGI. V was trimmed by 6 bases and J by 4 bases, leaving 13 bases between them. This CDR3 has 13 residues. This CDR3 is CASRGNLGYEQYF. The CDR3 DNA reads TGTGCCAGCAGGGGCAACCTGGGGTACGAGCAGTACTTC.

The rearrangement uses TRBV24-1 and TRBJ1-5; 9 bases agree with TRBD1. Germline V gene sequence: CDR1 KGHDR, CDR2 SFDVKD. This CDR3 region has 23 residues. Trimming took 2 bases from V and 0 from J; bases not matched to a gene: 22. The chain's CDR3 is CATSDSGQGSTLGGCYSNQPQHF. CDR3 nucleotide sequence: TGTGCCACCAGTGATTCGGGACAGGGTAGTACGCTCGGTGGTTGCTATAGCAATCAGCCCCAGCATTTT.

This clone was found many times. The chain carries TRBV28 and TRBJ1-2; the D gene is possibly TRBD1 (5 bases). V was trimmed by 6 bases and J by 4 bases, leaving 15 bases between them. There are 14 residues in the CDR3. Per the germline V gene, CDR1 is MDHEN and CDR2 is SYDVKM. CDR3: CASSPPGQVYGYTF. The CDR3 DNA sequence: TGTGCCAGCAGCCCCCCGGGGCAGGTCTATGGCTACACCTTC.

The chain employs TRBV2 and TRBJ2-2; 7 nucleotides match TRBD1. The CDR3 sequence is 15 residues long. The J segment lost 4 bases and the V segment lost 5 bases, leaving 7 bases of the junction unmatched. The germline CDR1 and CDR2 sequences are SNHLY and FYNNEI. CDR3 region: CASSLQGMSTGELFF. The CDR3 bases are TGTGCCAGCAGTCTACAGGGGATGAGCACCGGGGAGCTGTTTTTT.

The CDR3 region has the DNA TGTGCCAGCCGACTAGCGGGGCAGGGGGTCAATGAGCAGTTCTTC. It yields the protein CASRLAGQGVNEQFF. This chain links TRBV28 with TRBJ2-1, with 11 bases fitting TRBD2. Germline V gives CDR1 MDHEN, CDR2 SYDVKM. The V gene end was trimmed by 8 bases and the J gene end by 6 bases; junction bases not matched to a gene: 9. The CDR3 runs 15 residues.

This clone was recorded only once. The chain recombines TRBV9 with TRBJ1-1; D perhaps matches TRBD1 (5 bases). The germline V and J ends were trimmed by 3 bases and 4 bases, with 10 bases remaining between them. The CDR3 runs 13 residues. Germline CDR1 is SGDLS and CDR2 is YYNGEE. The CDR3 sequence is CASSAQGTTEAFF. For the CDR3, the DNA is TGTGCCAGCAGCGCCCAGGGTACCACTGAAGCTTTCTTT.

As DNA, the CDR3 is TGTGCCAGCAGCCAACAGACGGGGGTTGGTGAAAAACTGTTTTTT. As protein: CASSQQTGVGEKLFF. The chain is built from TRBV4-2 and TRBJ1-4; perhaps TRBD1 as D (5 bases). The germline gives CDR1 LGHNA, CDR2 YNFKEQ. V lost 2 bases to trimming and J lost 7 bases, with 14 bases between them. This CDR3 contains 15 residues.

The V call is TRBV9, the J call TRBJ2-1; 7 bases are shared with TRBD1. The germline V gene encodes CDR1 SGDLS and CDR2 YYNGEE. The CDR3 extends over 14 amino acids. The ends lost 4 bases at V and 4 bases at J; junction bases unmatched: 5. This CDR3 is CASSNRGRYNEQFF. CDR3 DNA: TGTGCCAGCAGCAACAGGGGCCGGTACAATGAGCAGTTCTTC.